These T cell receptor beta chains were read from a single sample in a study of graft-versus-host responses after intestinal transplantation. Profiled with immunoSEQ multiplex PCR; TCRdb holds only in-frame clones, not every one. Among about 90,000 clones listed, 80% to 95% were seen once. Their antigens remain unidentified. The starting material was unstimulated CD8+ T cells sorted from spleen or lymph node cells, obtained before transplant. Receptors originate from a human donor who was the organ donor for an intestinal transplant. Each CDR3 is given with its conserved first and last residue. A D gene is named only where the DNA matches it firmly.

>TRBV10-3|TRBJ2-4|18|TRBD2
CAISELLAGGPDKNIQYF
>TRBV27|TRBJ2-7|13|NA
CASSFGVTYEQYF
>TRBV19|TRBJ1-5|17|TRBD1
CASSILGQAISNQPQHF
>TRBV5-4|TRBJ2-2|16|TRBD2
CASSSLGGANTGELFF
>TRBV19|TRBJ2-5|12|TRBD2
CASMGGGETQYF
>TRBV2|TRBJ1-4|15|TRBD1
CASNPLTGAGEKLFF
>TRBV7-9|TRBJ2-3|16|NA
CASSASQRPSTDTQYF
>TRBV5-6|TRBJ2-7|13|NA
CASSWGPDYEQYF
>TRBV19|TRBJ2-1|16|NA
CASSPMGEVSYNEQFF
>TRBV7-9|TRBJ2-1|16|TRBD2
CASSLLAGPLGNEQFF
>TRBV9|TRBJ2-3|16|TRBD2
CASSEGTSGNTDTQYF
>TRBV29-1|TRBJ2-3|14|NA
CSVEGIGSTDTQYF
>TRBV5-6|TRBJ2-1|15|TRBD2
CASSLGLADYNEQFF
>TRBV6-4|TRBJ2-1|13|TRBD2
CATASGDNNEQFF
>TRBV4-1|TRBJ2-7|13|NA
CASSLGTSYEQYF
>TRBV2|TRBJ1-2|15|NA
CASSEGNRVNYGYTF
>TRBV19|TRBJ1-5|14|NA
CASGLGVLNQPQHF
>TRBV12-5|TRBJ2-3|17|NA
CASGWDYGRGGTDTQYF
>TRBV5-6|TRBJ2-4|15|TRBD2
CASSLAGIAGPIQYF
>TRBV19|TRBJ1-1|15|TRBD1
CASRQRTGAATEAFF
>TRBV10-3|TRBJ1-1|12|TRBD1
CAISTGGTEAFF
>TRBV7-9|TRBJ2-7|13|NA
CASSPTTSYEQYF
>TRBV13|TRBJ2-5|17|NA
CASSLGLPYSYQETQYF
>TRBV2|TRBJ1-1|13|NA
CASTRTVNTEAFF
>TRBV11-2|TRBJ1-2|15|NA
CASSLPGQVFYGYTF
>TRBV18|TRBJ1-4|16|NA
CASSPSRGATNEKLFF
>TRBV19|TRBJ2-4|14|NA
CASAGDLTWGIQYF
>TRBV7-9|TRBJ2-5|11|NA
CASSLGRTQYF
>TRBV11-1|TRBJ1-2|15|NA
CASSLSRGTNYGYTF
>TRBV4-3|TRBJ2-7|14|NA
CASSQDIESYEQYF